This T cell receptor beta chain was captured by sequencing in a study of T cells in women clearing cervical HPV infection. Details on this clone: Its specificity is not known. The missing CDR3 end, 3 residues past where the read stops, is filled in from the germline J gene.

Some clones are missing from TCRdb's copy, which holds only in-frame ones; the method was immunoSEQ multiplex PCR. Recorded here are some 46,000 clones; the top ten clones represent roughly a third. The CDR3 totals 15 residues. Trimming cost V 0 bases and J 7 bases, with 16 bases left between them. CDR1 and CDR2 (germline): SGHRS, YFSETQ. Whole-study findings and limits: Repertoire richness, not evenness, was significantly elevated in CIN3+ cases versus controls.

The TCR comes from a woman aged 18 to 75 with a cervical HPV16 infection that either progressed to CIN3+ or cleared (not recorded which). The sequenced sample was blood buffy coat. This chain joins TRBV5-1 and TRBJ2-5, with TRBD2 as a possible D gene (6 bases). The part of the CDR3 DNA that was read is TGCGCCAGCAGCTTGGTGGCCTCCTACGGGGGGACC. Translated, it gives CASSLVASYGGT. The complete CDR3 reads CASSLVASYGGTQYF.